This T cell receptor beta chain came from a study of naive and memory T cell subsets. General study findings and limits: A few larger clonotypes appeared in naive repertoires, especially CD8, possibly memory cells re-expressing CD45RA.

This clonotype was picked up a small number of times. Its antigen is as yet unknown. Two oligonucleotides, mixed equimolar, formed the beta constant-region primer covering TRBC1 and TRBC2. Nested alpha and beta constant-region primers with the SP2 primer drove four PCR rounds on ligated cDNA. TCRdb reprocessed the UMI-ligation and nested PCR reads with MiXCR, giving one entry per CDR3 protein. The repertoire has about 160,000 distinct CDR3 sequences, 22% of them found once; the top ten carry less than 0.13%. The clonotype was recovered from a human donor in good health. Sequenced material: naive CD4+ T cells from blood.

This CDR3 is CASSEFRLAYNEQFF. The CDR3 DNA sequence: TGTGCCAGCAGTGAATTTAGGTTGGCTTACAATGAGCAGTTCTTC. The chain couples TRBV25-1 to TRBJ2-1; D uncertain. The CDR3 has 15 amino acids. Looked up from germline, CDR1 is MGHDK and CDR2 is SYGVNS. Between the trimmed V and J ends, which lost 1 base and 4 bases, there was a span of 11 bases.